These T cell receptor beta chains were read from a single sample in a study of T-cell reconstitution after alpha-beta-depleted transplantation in children. One entry per CDR3 protein results from TCRdb running MiXCR on the PCR reads. The repertoire holds hundreds of thousands of distinct CDR3 sequences, with more than 10% as singletons. Here the sequenced sample was PBMCs from the stem cell graft donor, taken from the stem cell graft. The source is a human donor who donated a stem cell graft to a child with acute lymphoblastic leukemia. Both conserved end residues are part of each CDR3. The D gene is left open where the match is weak. Clone sizes are given selectively: once, few, many, or a class where the clone is expanded.

TRBV10-3	TRBJ1-1	-	many	CATIARVNTEAFF	TGTGCCACAATCGCAAGAGTGAACACTGAAGCTTTCTTT
TRBV18	TRBJ2-3	-	-	CASSQQGRADTQYF	TGTGCCAGCTCACAACAGGGGAGGGCAGATACGCAGTATTTT
TRBV20-1	TRBJ1-1	-	many	CSARALRLSTEAFF	TGCAGTGCTAGAGCTTTACGACTGAGCACTGAAGCTTTCTTT
TRBV6-1	TRBJ2-6	-	many	CASSGGTGANVLTF	TGTGCCAGCAGTGGAGGGACTGGGGCCAACGTCCTGACTTTC
TRBV12-3/TRBV12-4	TRBJ2-7	TRBD2	few	CASSLWLAASYEQYF	TGTGCCAGCAGTTTGTGGCTAGCGGCTTCCTACGAGCAGTACTTC
TRBV6-5	TRBJ1-1	TRBD1	many	CASTWTGRTEAFF	TGTGCCAGCACTTGGACAGGGAGGACTGAAGCTTTCTTT
TRBV27	TRBJ2-7	-	few	CASSSLPPIVGGTYEQYF	TGTGCCAGCAGTTCATTACCCCCAATAGTTGGAGGGACCTACGAGCAGTACTTC
TRBV7-2	TRBJ2-6	-	few	CASSRQASGANVLTF	TGTGCCAGCAGCCGACAGGCCTCTGGGGCCAACGTCCTGACTTTC
TRBV6-2/TRBV6-3	TRBJ1-6	-	-	CASRDPGQSRGSPLHF	TGTGCCAGCAGGGACCCCGGACAGTCCCGAGGATCACCCCTCCACTTT
TRBV24-1	TRBJ2-7	-	many	CATSDGEARGYYEQYF	TGTGCCACCAGTGACGGCGAGGCCAGGGGCTACTACGAGCAGTACTTC
TRBV6-5	TRBJ1-5	-	many	CASSYSGANQPQHF	TGTGCCAGCAGTTACTCCGGAGCTAATCAGCCCCAGCATTTT
TRBV20-1	TRBJ2-1	-	many	CSARAGDEQFF	TGCAGTGCTAGGGCCGGGGATGAGCAGTTCTTC
TRBV7-9	TRBJ2-3	-	many	CASSRGVLDTQYF	TGTGCCAGCAGCCGAGGGGTTTTGGATACGCAGTATTTT
TRBV3-1	TRBJ1-5	-	many	CASSQGNGQPQHF	TGTGCCAGCAGCCAAGGGAACGGTCAGCCCCAGCATTTT
TRBV11-3	TRBJ2-5	TRBD2	many	CASSSRTSGNQETQYF	TGTGCCAGCAGCTCCAGGACTAGCGGGAACCAAGAGACCCAGTACTTC
TRBV7-3	TRBJ2-5	TRBD2	many	CASSLTGTGGETQYF	TGTGCCAGCAGCTTAACCGGGACGGGAGGAGAGACCCAGTACTTC
TRBV10-3	TRBJ2-1	TRBD2	many	CAISDDSGRAPPEQFF	TGTGCCATCAGTGACGATAGCGGGAGGGCCCCCCCTGAGCAGTTCTTC
TRBV5-1	TRBJ2-7	-	many	CASSSTGQPSEQYF	TGCGCCAGCAGCTCAACCGGACAGCCCTCCGAGCAGTACTTC
TRBV5-1	TRBJ1-4	-	many	CASSPNSQTNEKLFF	TGCGCCAGCAGCCCGAACTCCCAAACTAATGAAAAACTGTTTTTT
TRBV20-1	TRBJ2-5	-	many	CSAPPNGQETQYF	TGCAGTGCCCCGCCTAACGGGCAAGAGACCCAGTACTTC
TRBV6-1	TRBJ2-4	TRBD1	many	CASTGQGAAKNIQYF	TGTGCCAGCACCGGACAGGGGGCAGCCAAAAACATTCAGTACTTC
TRBV6-5	TRBJ1-5	-	many	CASSRTLVEPQHF	TGTGCCAGCAGCCGTACTCTAGTTGAGCCCCAGCATTTT
TRBV18	TRBJ2-1	TRBD2	many	CASSPPGLAGNEQFF	TGTGCCAGCTCGCCTCCGGGACTAGCAGGCAATGAGCAGTTCTTC
TRBV4-2	TRBJ2-3	-	many	CASSQEFVGQGAMIEYF	-
TRBV20-1	TRBJ2-2	-	many	CSGTGRRAGELFF	TGCAGTGGGACCGGGCGTAGAGCCGGGGAGCTGTTTTTT
TRBV4-3	TRBJ1-4	-	-	CASSQVAAGKNEKLFF	TGCGCCAGCAGCCAAGTCGCGGCAGGGAAAAATGAAAAACTGTTTTTT
TRBV20-1	TRBJ2-3	-	many	CSARGATDTQYF	TGCAGTGCTAGGGGGGCCACAGATACGCAGTATTTT
TRBV12-3/TRBV12-4	TRBJ2-5	TRBD1	few	CASSDTGVQETQYF	TGTGCCAGCAGTGATACAGGGGTGCAAGAGACCCAGTACTTC
TRBV20-1	TRBJ2-3	TRBD2	many	CSAPVSGGLTDTQYF	TGCAGTGCGCCGGTATCGGGGGGACTTACAGATACGCAGTATTTT
TRBV12-3/TRBV12-4	TRBJ1-5	TRBD1	many	CASSDEGQGLYSNQPQHF	TGTGCCAGCAGTGATGAGGGACAGGGATTATATAGCAATCAGCCCCAGCATTTT
TRBV7-2	TRBJ1-6	-	-	CASSLVGDNNSPLHF	TGTGCCAGCAGCTTAGTAGGGGATAATAATTCACCCCTCCACTTT
TRBV28	TRBJ2-5	-	many	CASSFPLVAVIPGETQYF	TGTGCCAGCAGTTTCCCCCTAGTAGCGGTTATCCCCGGGGAGACCCAGTACTTC
TRBV19	TRBJ1-2	TRBD1	few	CASRPGQGEYGYTF	TGTGCCAGTAGACCGGGACAGGGAGAGTATGGCTACACCTTC
TRBV12-3/TRBV12-4	TRBJ1-1	-	many	CASSISNTEAFF	TGTGCCAGCAGTATATCTAACACTGAAGCTTTCTTT
TRBV7-2	TRBJ2-7	-	few	CASSLMRGGGEQYF	TGTGCCAGCAGCTTAATGAGGGGGGGGGGCGAGCAGTACTTC
TRBV11-3	TRBJ2-2	TRBD2	-	CASSLGRREYIGGELFF	TGTGCCAGCAGCCTAGGACGGCGGGAGTATATTGGCGGGGAGCTGTTTTTT
TRBV30	TRBJ2-3	-	few	CAWSDWVTQYF	TGTGCCTGGAGTGACTGGGTTACGCAGTATTTT
TRBV20-1	TRBJ1-2	TRBD1	many	CSAKGQGDGYTF	TGCAGTGCAAAGGGACAGGGAGACGGCTACACCTTC
TRBV29-1	TRBJ2-2	-	many	CSVERAVSGELFF	TGCAGCGTTGAAAGGGCAGTGTCAGGGGAGCTGTTTTTT
TRBV20-1	TRBJ2-1	-	many	CSARDFRVRLEQFF	TGCAGTGCTAGAGATTTCAGGGTTCGGCTTGAGCAGTTCTTC
TRBV12-3/TRBV12-4	TRBJ1-6	-	-	CASSVGRADSPLHF	TGTGCCAGCAGCGTTGGCAGGGCTGATTCACCCCTCCACTTT
TRBV12-3/TRBV12-4	TRBJ1-2	TRBD1	many	CASSWTGRNYGYTF	TGTGCCAGCAGCTGGACAGGGCGGAACTATGGCTACACCTTC
TRBV4-3	TRBJ1-6	-	many	CASSQEGPINSPLHF	TGCGCCAGCAGCCAAGAAGGCCCAATTAATTCACCCCTCCACTTT
TRBV20-1	TRBJ1-1	TRBD1	-	CSATKQGMNTEAFF	TGCAGTGCTACCAAACAGGGGATGAACACTGAAGCTTTCTTT
TRBV7-9	TRBJ1-6	-	many	CASSLRLSTYNSPLHF	TGTGCCAGCAGCTTACGTCTATCAACCTATAATTCACCCCTCCACTTT
TRBV29-1	TRBJ2-2	-	-	CSGSGELTGELFF	TGCAGCGGCTCAGGCGAGTTAACCGGGGAGCTGTTTTTT
TRBV15	TRBJ1-4	-	many	CATSRDRGGHHNEKLFF	TGTGCCACCAGCAGAGATCGAGGAGGCCACCATAATGAAAAACTGTTTTTT
TRBV11-1	TRBJ1-2	-	once	CASSPTSTGLYGYTF	TGTGCCAGCAGCCCCACTAGCACGGGACTCTATGGCTACACCTTC
TRBV5-1	TRBJ2-1	TRBD1	many	CASSLARDSSYNEQFF	TGCGCCAGCAGCTTGGCCAGGGACAGCTCCTACAATGAGCAGTTCTTC
TRBV6-1	TRBJ1-3	-	few	CASKAGGSGNTIYF	TGTGCCAGCAAGGCGGGGGGCTCTGGAAACACCATATATTTT
TRBV4-1	TRBJ1-5	-	-	CASSHSGNQPQHF	TGCGCCAGCAGCCACAGTGGCAATCAGCCCCAGCATTTT
TRBV11-2	TRBJ2-5	TRBD1	few	CASSRDSKETQYF	TGTGCCAGCAGCCGGGACAGTAAAGAGACCCAGTACTTC
TRBV5-6	TRBJ2-1	TRBD1	many	CASSAGQGAWNEQFF	TGTGCCAGCAGCGCGGGACAGGGGGCTTGGAATGAGCAGTTCTTC
TRBV20-1	TRBJ2-3	-	many	CSGQPGLLTDTQYF	TGCAGTGGTCAACCGGGACTTCTCACAGATACGCAGTATTTT